These 12 T cell receptor beta chains were sequenced from one sample in a study of blood T cell repertoires in COVID-19. Data came from immunoSEQ multiplex PCR; TCRdb stores just in-frame clones and leaves some out. Of fewer than 300,000 clones listed, 75% to 95% are singletons. Specimen: PBMCs or T cells enriched from blood (not recorded which). The origin of the receptors is a woman aged 25 to 39 who had recovered from COVID-19.

The chain links TRBV11-2 to TRBJ2-7; 8 nucleotides agree with TRBD1. J lost 2 bases, V lost 5 bases, and 20 bases had no gene match. The CDR3 has 19 residues. The germline gives CDR1 SGHAT, CDR2 FQNNGV. The CDR3 spells CASSLNRDRRPGGPYEQYF. CDR3 DNA sequence: TGTGCCAGCAGCCTAAACCGGGACAGGAGACCTGGGGGCCCCTACGAGCAGTACTTC.

The chain employs TRBV5-4 and TRBJ2-3; 7 bases map to TRBD1. CDR3 length equals 15 residues. In germline, CDR1 is SGHNT, CDR2 YYREEE (reference sequence). V lost 4 bases to trimming and J lost 0 bases; unmatched junction nucleotides: 5. The CDR3 protein is CASSPGTVSTDTQYF. CDR3 DNA: TGTGCCAGCAGCCCCGGGACAGTTAGCACAGATACGCAGTATTTT.

The genes are TRBV2 and TRBJ1-2; D uncertain. V dropped 5 bases and J dropped 8 bases, with 12 bases sitting between them. This CDR3 comprises 12 residues. Germline values: CDR1 SNHLY, CDR2 FYNNEI. The CDR3 spells CASSNRMRGYTF. The CDR3 DNA follows: TGTGCCAGCAGTAATCGTATGAGGGGCTACACCTTC.

V is TRBV28 and J is TRBJ2-4; D might be TRBD2 (6 bases). The CDR3 sequence is 16 residues long. The germline CDR1 and CDR2 sequences are MDHEN and SYDVKM. V lost 7 bases and J lost 0, with 16 bases in between. The CDR3 loop is CASIPGGSLAKNIQYF. The CDR3, as DNA: TGTGCCAGCATCCCCGGGGGAAGCCTAGCCAAAAACATTCAGTACTTC.

The chain combines TRBV5-6 with TRBJ2-2; D uncertain. CDR1 is SGHDT, CDR2 YYEEEE, per germline. This CDR3 is 13 amino acids long. The V gene lost 0 bases and the J gene lost 7 bases, with 7 bases spanning the gap. CDR3 coding DNA: TGTGCCAGCAGCTTGGTCATCAGCGGGGAGCTGTTTTTT. Protein product: CASSLVISGELFF.

The V gene is TRBV19, the J gene TRBJ1-1; TRBD1 aligns across 9 bases. This CDR3 comprises 15 residues. Germline V gene lookup returns CDR1 LNHDA and CDR2 SQIVND (reference sequence). Losses at the gene ends were 7 bases for V and 4 bases for J; bases not matched to a gene: 10. The chain's CDR3 is CASTQQGARLTEAFF. The CDR3 region has the DNA TGTGCCAGTACCCAACAGGGGGCGCGGCTCACTGAAGCTTTCTTT.

The gene calls are TRBV9 and TRBJ2-3; no clear D. Germline loops: CDR1 SGDLS, CDR2 YYNGEE. V was clipped by 0 bases and J by 6 bases, with 14 bases between them. The CDR3 is 15 residues long. CDR3: CASSVASDSFDTQYF. In nucleotides, the CDR3 is TGTGCCAGCAGCGTAGCTTCCGACTCATTCGATACGCAGTATTTT.

The J gene is TRBJ2-7, the V gene TRBV30; no definite D call. CDR3 length equals 11 residues. Between the trimmed V and J ends, which lost 5 bases and 4 bases, there was a span of 9 bases. Germline CDR1 GTSNPN, CDR2 SVGIG (reference sequence). The CDR3 sequence is CAWVDGYEQYF. The CDR3, as DNA: TGTGCCTGGGTTGACGGGTACGAGCAGTACTTC.

This rearrangement joins TRBV20-1 to TRBJ1-2, with a possible D match to TRBD1 (5 bases). Germline loops: CDR1 DFQATT, CDR2 SNEGSKA (reference sequence). The ends were cut back, 6 bases at V and 4 bases at J, with 6 bases in the middle. This CDR3 is 10 amino acids long. The CDR3 reads CSADSYGYTF. The CDR3 region has the DNA TGCAGTGCCGACAGCTATGGCTACACCTTC.

The chain recombines TRBV5-1 with TRBJ2-7, with D maybe TRBD1 (6 bases). Germline V gene lookup returns CDR1 SGHRS and CDR2 YFSETQ. The CDR3 sequence is 14 residues long. With 0 bases removed from V and 5 bases from J, the gap between germline ends came to 12 bases. CDR3 protein: CASSLGQEVNEQYF. CDR3 DNA: TGCGCCAGCAGCTTGGGACAGGAGGTAAACGAGCAGTACTTC.

About this clone itself: Other DNA sequences in this sample translate to the same CDR3. The V call is TRBV7-9, the J call TRBJ2-5; TRBD2 matches at 13 bases. Trimming took 5 bases from V and 2 from J; bases not matched to a gene: 5. The CDR3 extends over 16 amino acids. The germline V gene encodes CDR1 SEHNR and CDR2 FQNEAQ (reference sequence). The CDR3 sequence: CASSPRLAGGQETQYF. CDR3 sequence (DNA): TGTGCCAGCAGCCCCCGACTAGCGGGAGGTCAAGAGACCCAGTACTTC. The entire variable domain, with the rest obtained from reference TRBV7-9 and TRBJ2-5, is as follows: DTGVSQNPRHKITKRGQNVTFRCDPISEHNRLYWYRQTLGQGPEFLTYFQNEAQLEKSRLLSDRFSAERPKGSFSTLEIQRTEQGDSAMYLCASSPRLAGGQETQYFGPGTRLLVL.

The rearrangement uses TRBV19 and TRBJ1-2, with a tentative D call TRBD1 (6 bases). Trimming took 7 bases from V and 8 from J, leaving 23 bases between them. CDR3 length equals 15 residues. CDR1 is LNHDA, CDR2 SQIVND, per germline (reference sequence). The CDR3 loop reads CASTPQGTVLWGYTF. The CDR3 DNA follows: TGTGCCAGTACCCCCCAGGGGACGGTGCTTTGGGGCTACACCTTC.